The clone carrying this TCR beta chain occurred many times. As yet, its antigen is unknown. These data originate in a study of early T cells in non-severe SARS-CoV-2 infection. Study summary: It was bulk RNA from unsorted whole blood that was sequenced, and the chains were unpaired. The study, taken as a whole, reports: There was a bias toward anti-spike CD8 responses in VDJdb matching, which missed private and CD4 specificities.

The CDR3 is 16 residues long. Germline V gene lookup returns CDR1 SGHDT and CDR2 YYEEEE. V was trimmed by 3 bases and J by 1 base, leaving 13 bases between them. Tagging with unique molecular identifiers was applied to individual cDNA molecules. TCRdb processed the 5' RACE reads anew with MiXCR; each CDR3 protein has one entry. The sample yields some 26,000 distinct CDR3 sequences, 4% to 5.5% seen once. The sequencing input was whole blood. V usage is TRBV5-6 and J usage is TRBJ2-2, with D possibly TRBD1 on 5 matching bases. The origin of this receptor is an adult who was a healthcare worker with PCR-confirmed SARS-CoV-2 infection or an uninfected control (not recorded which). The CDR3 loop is CASSSSKTVNTGELFF. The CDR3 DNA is TGTGCCAGCAGCTCCTCCAAGACAGTGAACACCGGGGAGCTGTTTTTT.